This T cell receptor (beta chain) was documented in a study of T-cell memory formation after mild COVID-19. The CDR3 contains 15 residues. Germline loops: CDR1 DFQATT, CDR2 SNEGSKA (reference sequence). J gave up 3 bases and V 0 bases, and 4 bases lay outside the gene matches. As to this clonotype: Antigen specificity is unknown.

MiXCR, run by TCRdb on the 5' RACE reads, gives a single entry per CDR3 protein. There are over 150,000 distinct CDR3 sequences in the sample; about 18% occur only once, and approximately 4% lies in the top ten. Study-wide results and caveats: A subset of responding clones appeared in pre-infection memory, suggesting cross-reactive memory joined.

This TCR was sampled from a man between 18 and 35 years old who had mild COVID-19 (a few samples of this study predate the infection). Cell type and time point are not known. The material sequenced was PBMCs or a T cell subset sorted from them (not recorded which). The rearrangement links TRBV20-1 to TRBJ2-1, with 8 bases that match TRBD2. The CDR3 region has the DNA TGCAGTGCTAGAGATCCCAGCGGGGGCTACAATGAGCAGTTCTTC. Translated, it gives CSARDPSGGYNEQFF.